The T cell receptor beta chain under discussion was sequenced for a study of regulatory T cells in long-lasting Graves disease (dated by TCRdb to the early 2020s). At the level of the whole study: In the newly diagnosed Graves' disease group, patients had been taking antithyroid drugs for less than 3 months. This study used TCR sequencing and RNA sequencing of peripheral blood to compare persistent Graves' disease patients against newly diagnosed Graves' disease patients. The study took place in China and was registered as a clinical trial. A total of about 33 samples were covered by TCR sequencing, comprising approximately 13 persistent and 20 newly diagnosed Graves' disease patients.

Overall results and qualifications from the work: Preferential use of TRBV28, TRBJ1-2 and TRBJ2-5 was observed in persistent disease, whereas TRBV20-1 and TRBJ2-1 were favored in newly diagnosed disease. As a limitation, the authors acknowledged that the small sample size may reduce accuracy. Lower TCR Shannon entropy and fewer highly expanded clones were observed in persistent Graves' disease patients than in newly diagnosed patients, which suggested clonal expansion. The study examined only peripheral blood because the primary lesion, thyroid tissue, could not be accessed. More public clonotypes were shared among persistent patients (under 3,000) than among newly diagnosed patients (966). Sequencing and analysis were restricted to the TCR beta chain.

This clonotype was recorded at least ten times. It lacks a known antigen. Nothing much larger sits one base from this clone, and base qualities are not available. This specimen's time point label, per the study, means: newly diagnosed GD, antithyroid drugs for less than 3 months. For both TCR sequencing and RNA sequencing, RNA was extracted from PBMCs using TRIzol. Graves' disease was diagnosed according to American Thyroid Association guidelines. Patients for the study were recruited at an endocrinology department in Xi'an, China. Each patient gave 9 to 10 milliliters of peripheral blood, collected in an EDTA anticoagulant tube. Ficoll Paque Plus density gradient separation was used to isolate PBMCs, and no further T cell sorting was done. RNA quality was checked with an Agilent 2100 Bioanalyzer and agarose gel, and concentration with a NanoDrop 2000. Sequences GTSNPN (CDR1) and SVGIG (CDR2) are obtained from the germline V gene (reference sequence). The CDR3, cysteine through phenylalanine, is 12 amino acids long. Only the CDR3 portion is preserved as DNA: 36 bases, with reading frame beginning at the first base. V lost 2 bases and J lost 5 bases; the stretch between them is 10 bases long.

The library was generated by multiplex PCR. For sequencing, an Illumina HiSeq 4000 was employed. To build TCR beta libraries, CDR3 regions were amplified by Arm-PCR using iRepertoire HTBI primers. Gel purification was performed on PCR products prior to sequencing. In the authors' own workflow: A total of under 80 TRBV and more than twelve TRBJ segments were identified across samples and were used for gene usage analysis of CDR3 amino acid clonotypes. COPE and FqMerger were used to merge filtered high-quality paired reads into contigs. BLAST was used to align contigs to IMGT TRBV, TRBD and TRBJ reference genes, and CDR3 was defined according to IMGT. Clonotypes above 0.1% frequency were classified as highly expanded clones. Shannon entropy served as the measure of repertoire diversity, while the Gini coefficient captured V-J evenness. A clonotype was considered public if more than one individual shared it. The public reads were quality trimmed at Q25 with fastp and then assembled into clones with MiXCR by TCRdb, keeping productive beta chains. A single entry per CDR3 protein holds the most common genes and DNA from its merged rows. Clone size and V and J calls follow TCRdb, not the original study. The table for this sample lists 300,000 to 400,000 distinct CDR3 sequences; 15% to 17% of them were counted only once. Jointly, the top ten make up about 24% of the sample.

This specimen was peripheral blood mononuclear cells (PBMCs), taken at new diagnosis, from a patient treated with antithyroid drugs. This receptor chain uses TRBV30 and TRBJ2-7; the best D guess is TRBD1, with 5 bases matching. The source of this sequence is a female donor with Graves disease. The DNA sequence is as follows: TGTGCCTGGAGTCCAGGGTTTAACGAGCAGTACTTC. Protein translation: CAWSPGFNEQYF.